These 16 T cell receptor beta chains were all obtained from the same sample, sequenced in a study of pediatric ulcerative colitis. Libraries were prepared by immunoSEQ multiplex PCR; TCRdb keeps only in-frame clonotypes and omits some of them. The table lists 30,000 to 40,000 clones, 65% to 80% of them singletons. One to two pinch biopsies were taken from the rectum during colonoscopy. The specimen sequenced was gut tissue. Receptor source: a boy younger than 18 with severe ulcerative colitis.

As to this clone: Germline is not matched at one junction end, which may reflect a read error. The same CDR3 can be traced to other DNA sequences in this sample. Here the CDR3 DNA reads TGCAGCGTTGAAAGACAGGGAAACTATGGCTATACCTTC. Translation: CSVERQGNYGYTF. The chain joins TRBV29-1 to TRBJ1-2; TRBD1 matches at 7 bases. The CDR3 runs 13 residues. Germline CDR1 reads SQVTM; CDR2 reads ANQGSEA.

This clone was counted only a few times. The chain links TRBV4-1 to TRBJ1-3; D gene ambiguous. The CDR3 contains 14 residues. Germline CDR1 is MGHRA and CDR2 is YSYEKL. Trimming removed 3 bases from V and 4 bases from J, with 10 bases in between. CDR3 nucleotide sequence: TGCGCCAGCAGCCACCCCTTGGGGGGAAACACCATATATTTT. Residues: CASSHPLGGNTIYF.

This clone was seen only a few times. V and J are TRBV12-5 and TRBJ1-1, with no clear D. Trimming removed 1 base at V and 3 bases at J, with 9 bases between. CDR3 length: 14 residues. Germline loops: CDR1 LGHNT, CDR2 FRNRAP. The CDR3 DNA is TGTGCTAGTGGTTTGGGGGTAAGGTACACTGAAGCTTTCTTT. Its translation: CASGLGVRYTEAFF.

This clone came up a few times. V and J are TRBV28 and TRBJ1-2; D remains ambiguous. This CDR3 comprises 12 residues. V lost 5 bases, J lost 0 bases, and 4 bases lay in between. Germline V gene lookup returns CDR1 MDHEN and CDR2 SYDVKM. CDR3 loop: CASSRANYGYTF. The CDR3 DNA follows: TGTGCCAGCAGTAGAGCTAACTATGGCTACACCTTC.

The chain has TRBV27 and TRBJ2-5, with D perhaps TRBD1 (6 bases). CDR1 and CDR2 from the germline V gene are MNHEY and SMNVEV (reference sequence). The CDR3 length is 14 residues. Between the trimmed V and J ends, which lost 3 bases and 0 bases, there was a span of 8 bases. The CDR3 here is CASSFWTDQETQYF. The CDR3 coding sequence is TGTGCCAGCAGTTTTTGGACAGACCAAGAGACCCAGTACTTC.

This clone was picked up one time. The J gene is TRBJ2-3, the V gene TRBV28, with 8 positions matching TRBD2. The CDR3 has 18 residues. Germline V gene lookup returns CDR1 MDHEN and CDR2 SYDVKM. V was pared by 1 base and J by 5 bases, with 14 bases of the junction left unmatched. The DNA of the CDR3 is TGTGCCAGCAGTTTATCCCCAGCCCAGCGGGGGAAAGGAGATACGCAGTATTTT. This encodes CASSLSPAQRGKGDTQYF.

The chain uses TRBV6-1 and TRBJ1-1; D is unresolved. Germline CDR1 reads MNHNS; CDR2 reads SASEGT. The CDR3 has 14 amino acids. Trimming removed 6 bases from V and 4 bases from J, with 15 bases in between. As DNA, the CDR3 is TGTGCCAGCAGCTGGTCCTCCGGTGGCACTGAAGCTTTCTTT. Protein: CASSWSSGGTEAFF.

The CDR3 DNA reads as TGCGCCAGCAGCCAACAGACCGGGAACACCTACGAGCAGTACTTC. It is translated as CASSQQTGNTYEQYF. This chain joins TRBV4-1 and TRBJ2-7; D possibly corresponds to TRBD2 (5 bases). The V gene lost 2 bases and the J gene lost 2 bases, with 13 bases spanning the gap. From germline, CDR1 is MGHRA and CDR2 YSYEKL. The CDR3 consists of 15 residues.

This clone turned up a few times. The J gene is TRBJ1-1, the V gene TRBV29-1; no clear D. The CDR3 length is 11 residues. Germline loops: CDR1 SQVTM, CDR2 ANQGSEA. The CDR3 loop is CSAFQISEAFF. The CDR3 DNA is TGCAGTGCTTTTCAAATAAGTGAAGCTTTCTTT.

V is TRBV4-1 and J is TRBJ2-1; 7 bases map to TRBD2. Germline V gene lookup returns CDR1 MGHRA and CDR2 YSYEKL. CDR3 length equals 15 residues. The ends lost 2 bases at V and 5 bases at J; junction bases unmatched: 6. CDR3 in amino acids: CASSQYSGGDNEQFF. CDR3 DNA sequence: TGCGCCAGCAGCCAATACAGTGGGGGGGACAATGAGCAGTTCTTC.

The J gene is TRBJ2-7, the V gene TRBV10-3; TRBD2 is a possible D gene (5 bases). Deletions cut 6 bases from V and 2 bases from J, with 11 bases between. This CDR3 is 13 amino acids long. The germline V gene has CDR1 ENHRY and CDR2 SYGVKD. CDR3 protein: CAIRTDGAYEQYF. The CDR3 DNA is TGTGCCATCAGGACTGACGGGGCCTACGAGCAGTACTTC.

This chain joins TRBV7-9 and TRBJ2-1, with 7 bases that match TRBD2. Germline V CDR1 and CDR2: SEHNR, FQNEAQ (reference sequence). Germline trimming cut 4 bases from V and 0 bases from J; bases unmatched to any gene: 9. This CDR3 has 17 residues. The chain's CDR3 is CASSSNHGGSSYNEQFF. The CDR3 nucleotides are TGTGCCAGCAGCTCCAACCACGGGGGGAGCTCCTACAATGAGCAGTTCTTC.

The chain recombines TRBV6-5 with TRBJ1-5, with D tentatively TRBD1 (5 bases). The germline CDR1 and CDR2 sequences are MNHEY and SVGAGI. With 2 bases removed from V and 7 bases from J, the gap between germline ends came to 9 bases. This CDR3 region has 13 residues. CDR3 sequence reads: CASSYGGRQPQHF. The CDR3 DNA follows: TGTGCCAGCAGTTACGGGGGGAGGCAGCCCCAGCATTTT.

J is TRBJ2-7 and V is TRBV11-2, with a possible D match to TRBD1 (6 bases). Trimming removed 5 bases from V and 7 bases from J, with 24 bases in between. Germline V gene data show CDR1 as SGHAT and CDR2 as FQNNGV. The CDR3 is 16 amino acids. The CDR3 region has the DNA TGTGCCAGCAGCCACCTTCGAGACAGGAGTTTTCTTGAGCAGTACTTC. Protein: CASSHLRDRSFLEQYF.

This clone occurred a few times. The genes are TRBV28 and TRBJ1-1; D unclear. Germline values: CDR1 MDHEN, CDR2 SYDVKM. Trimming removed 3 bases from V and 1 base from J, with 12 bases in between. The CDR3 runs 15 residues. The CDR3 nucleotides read TGTGCCAGCAGTTTTGGGTGGGAGGGGAACACTGAAGCTTTCTTT. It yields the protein CASSFGWEGNTEAFF.

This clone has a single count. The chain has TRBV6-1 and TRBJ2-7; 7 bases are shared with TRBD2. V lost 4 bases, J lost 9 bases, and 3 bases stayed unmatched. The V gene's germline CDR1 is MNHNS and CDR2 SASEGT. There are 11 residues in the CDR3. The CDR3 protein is CASSVREGQYF. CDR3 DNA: TGTGCCAGCAGTGTCAGGGAGGGGCAGTACTTC.